The rows below give T cell receptor beta chains drawn from one sample of a study of monozygotic twins with inflammatory bowel disease. TCRdb re-called the 5' RACE reads, yielding one record per CDR3 amino acid sequence without DNA. The sample has 420,000 or so distinct CDR3 sequences; the top ten hold 2% to 3%. Sequenced: blood. These receptors were taken from a human donor with ulcerative colitis or Crohn's disease, or a healthy co-twin of an affected twin (not recorded which). CDR3s include the opening cysteine and the closing phenylalanine or tryptophan. Fields, in order: CDR3 length, J gene, V gene, CDR3 protein.

12 TRBJ2-4 TRBV11-2 CTSSPGTPPQYF
14 TRBJ2-6 TRBV2 CASRGQAGANVLTF
13 TRBJ1-3 TRBV25-1 CASRVPGGNTIYF
13 TRBJ2-7 TRBV6-5 CASRNRDSKEQYF
18 TRBJ1-4 TRBV27 CASSLLGRGVSTNEKLFF
13 TRBJ2-5 TRBV5-1 CASSFAPRETQYF
11 TRBJ1-1 TRBV28 CASSQQGRAFF
15 TRBJ1-6 TRBV5-1 CASSLDRVDNSPLHF
14 TRBJ2-1 TRBV28 CASILTSGPIVPIF
15 TRBJ1-1 TRBV5-1 CASSLERPGVTEAFF
15 TRBJ2-7 TRBV4-3 CASSQDTAQGYEQYF
16 TRBJ2-2 TRBV15 CATSKEGGLNTGELFF
14 TRBJ2-7 TRBV19 CASSINGATYEQYF
15 TRBJ2-1 TRBV5-1 CASSFRTGGTDGGFF
17 TRBJ2-6 TRBV5-1 CASSFPGTESGANVLTF
13 TRBJ2-7 TRBV3-1 CASSQVDGYEQYF
14 TRBJ2-5 TRBV2 CASSGRGHGETQYF
15 TRBJ2-7 TRBV20-1 CSARGTTTPGYEQYF
15 TRBJ1-6 TRBV5-1 CASSGGTADNSPLHF
14 TRBJ2-5 TRBV5-4 CASTLRGGKETQYF
15 TRBJ2-5 TRBV20-1 CSARGAGSLGGTQYF
14 TRBJ2-2 TRBV3-1 CASSQEAGAGELFF
16 TRBJ1-6 TRBV18 CASSDTLRGAGSPLHF
12 TRBJ2-3 TRBV7-2 CASSIQGDTQYF
13 TRBJ2-7 TRBV4-2 CASSAPGEYEQYF
17 TRBJ2-7 TRBV4-3 CASSQDPLTSGSYEQYF
16 TRBJ2-6 TRBV4-1 CASSHSETSGANVLTF
17 TRBJ2-3 TRBV7-2 CASSLLATEGRTDTQYF
13 TRBJ1-2 TRBV12-3/TRBV12-4 CASSLGWVDGYTF
14 TRBJ2-7 TRBV28 CASSPIQGPYEQYF
17 TRBJ2-2 TRBV7-9 CASSSPTGVTNTGELFF
13 TRBJ2-1 TRBV3-1 CASSQLLIDEQFF
17 TRBJ2-1 TRBV6-2/TRBV6-3 CASSFPRDGGAYNEQFF
14 TRBJ2-7 TRBV25-1 CASSHPGDLSEQYF
14 TRBJ1-1 TRBV5-1 CASRNRGTNTEAFF
15 TRBJ2-5 TRBV18 CASSPPSTGVETQYF
16 TRBJ2-7 TRBV15 CATSRGFPDRSYEQYF
15 TRBJ1-2 TRBV12-3/TRBV12-4 CASSHPGQLNYGYTF
16 TRBJ1-1 TRBV6-1 CASSPVPGQLNTEAFF
14 TRBJ2-5 TRBV15 CATSRDRGQETQYF